Below are 24 T cell receptor beta chains sequenced from a single sample in a study of cytomegalovirus exposure and HLA in healthy donors. Primers for the PCR totalled 60 Vbeta and 13 Jbeta. Libraries were prepared by immunoSEQ multiplex PCR; TCRdb keeps only in-frame clonotypes and omits some of them. The table includes 35,000 to 45,000 clones, 82% detected once. The material sequenced was PBMCs. The receptors were sampled from a woman aged 18-29 years in good health and CMV-seropositive.

The chain is built from TRBV7-2 and TRBJ1-5; TRBD1 matches 9 bases. The CDR3 consists of 14 residues. The V gene's germline CDR1 is SGHTA and CDR2 FQGNSA. V shed 1 base and J 11 bases; nucleotides not matched to a gene: 6. CDR3 sequence: CASSLGGTGLTQHF. CDR3 DNA: TGTGCCAGCAGCTTAGGGGGGACAGGGTTGACCCAGCATTTT.

This chain uses TRBV4-3 with TRBJ1-1; D ambiguous. Trimming pared 0 bases from V and 5 bases from J, leaving 16 bases between. The CDR3 length is 16 residues. Germline CDR1 and CDR2: LGHNA and YSLEER. The CDR3 protein is CASSQDRRAQRTEAFF. Written as DNA, the CDR3 is TGCGCCAGCAGCCAAGATCGCCGGGCCCAGCGGACTGAAGCTTTCTTT.

A few counts support this clone. The chain carries TRBV25-1 and TRBJ1-4; 8 bases line up with TRBD1. CDR1 and CDR2 (germline): MGHDK, SYGVNS. With 3 bases clipped from V and 7 bases from J, the junction kept 1 base outside the gene matches. The CDR3 contains 13 residues. CDR3 loop: CASSDRGREKLFF. The DNA of the CDR3 is TGTGCCAGCAGTGACAGGGGGCGTGAAAAACTGTTTTTT.

This clone was picked up one time. V and J are TRBV19 and TRBJ2-6; no definite D call. Trimming removed 5 bases from V and 5 bases from J, with 13 bases in between. Germline-derived CDR1 and CDR2 are LNHDA and SQIVND (reference sequence). This CDR3 region has 15 residues. CDR3 amino acids: CASSLNLQWANVLTF. The CDR3 DNA follows: TGTGCCAGTAGTCTCAACCTCCAGTGGGCCAACGTCCTGACTTTC.

The V call is TRBV10-3, the J call TRBJ1-2; D gene ambiguous. This CDR3 is built from 18 residues. CDR1 is ENHRY, CDR2 SYGVKD, per germline. Between the trimmed V and J ends, which lost 3 bases and 6 bases, there was a span of 26 bases. This CDR3 is CAISETSPRGGLLDGYTF. CDR3 DNA: TGTGCCATCAGTGAAACTTCCCCCCGGGGAGGTCTGCTTGATGGCTACACCTTC.

V is TRBV11-2 and J is TRBJ2-3; 8 bases map to TRBD2. Trimming removed 7 bases from V and 1 base from J; junction bases left unmatched: 7. The germline CDR1 and CDR2 sequences are SGHAT and FQNNGV. The CDR3 sequence is 15 residues long. The CDR3 bases are TGTGCCAGCAACGACGGGGGGGCCGGCACAGATACGCAGTATTTT. It is translated as CASNDGGAGTDTQYF. Drawing the rest from reference TRBV11-2 and TRBJ2-3, the complete variable domain is EAGVAQSPRYKIIEKRQSVAFWCNPISGHATLYWYQQILGQGPKLLIQFQNNGVVDDSQLPKDRFSAERLKGVDSTLKIQPAKLEDSAVYLCASNDGGAGTDTQYFGPGTRLTVL.

V is TRBV20-1 and J is TRBJ2-5, with a tentative D call TRBD2 (5 bases). Trimming took 3 bases from V and 10 from J, leaving 9 bases between them. This CDR3 has 10 residues. The V gene's germline CDR1 is DFQATT and CDR2 SNEGSKA (reference sequence). The CDR3 region is CSASSGGQYF. The DNA for the CDR3 is TGCAGTGCTAGCAGCGGAGGCCAGTACTTC.

Here the CDR3 reads CAISESGLAKNIQYF. CDR3 nucleotide sequence: TGTGCCATCAGTGAGTCCGGACTAGCCAAAAACATTCAGTACTTC. The chain recombines TRBV10-3 with TRBJ2-4, with a possible D match to TRBD2 (5 bases). The CDR3 contains 15 residues. The V end was cut by 0 bases, the J end by 0 bases, with 6 bases between. Germline loops: CDR1 ENHRY, CDR2 SYGVKD.

V gene TRBV7-2 combines with J gene TRBJ2-1, with 10 bases lining up with TRBD2. This CDR3 is built from 16 residues. Germline V lookup: CDR1 SGHTA, CDR2 FQGNSA. The junction had 6 bases not matched to a gene; V was cut back by 5 bases and J by 2 bases. The CDR3 DNA reads as TGTGCCAGCAGCGGAGCGGGGGGGCTGCCCTACAATGAGCAGTTCTTC. This encodes CASSGAGGLPYNEQFF.

V usage is TRBV18 and J usage is TRBJ2-1; perhaps TRBD1 as D (6 bases). V was shortened by 5 bases and J by 3 bases, with 17 bases between the two germline ends. CDR1 and CDR2 (germline): KGHSH, LQKENI. The CDR3 is 16 residues long. The CDR3 DNA sequence: TGTGCCAGCTCAGAAACAACAGGGACCTACTACAATGAGCAGTTCTTC. This encodes CASSETTGTYYNEQFF. The full variable domain, rest sourced from reference TRBV18 and TRBJ2-1, is NAGVMQNPRHLVRRRGQEARLRCSPMKGHSHVYWYRQLPEEGLKFMVYLQKENIIDESGMPKERFSAEFPKEGPSILRIQQVVRGDSAAYFCASSETTGTYYNEQFFGPGTRLTVL.

V and J are TRBV6-6 and TRBJ1-6, with a weak D call TRBD1 (6 bases). Trimming took off 7 bases at V and 9 bases at J, with 13 bases between the two ends. Germline V gene data show CDR1 as MNHNY and CDR2 as SVGAGI (reference sequence). This CDR3 is 13 amino acids long. The CDR3 region is CASTEIGGSPLHF. Here the CDR3 DNA reads TGTGCCAGCACCGAAATAGGGGGTTCACCCCTCCACTTT.

V gene TRBV7-3 combines with J gene TRBJ1-6; TRBD1 agrees at 7 bases. The V and J ends lost 1 base and 8 bases, in that order; junction bases with no gene match: 2. The CDR3 consists of 14 residues. Germline values: CDR1 SGHTA, CDR2 FQGTGA. In DNA form, the CDR3 reads TGTGCCAGCAGCTTAATCGGACAGGATTCACCCCTCCACTTT. Translating gives CASSLIGQDSPLHF.

This clone showed up just a few times. This chain links TRBV28 with TRBJ2-7, with TRBD1 matching over 11 bases. Germline loops: CDR1 MDHEN, CDR2 SYDVKM. Trimming removed 7 bases from V and 2 bases from J; junction bases left unmatched: 7. This CDR3 is 15 amino acids long. This chain's CDR3 is CASTLPGQGAYEQYF. CDR3 coding DNA: TGTGCCAGCACTCTCCCGGGACAGGGGGCCTACGAGCAGTACTTC. Full variable domain (rest looked up from reference TRBV28 and TRBJ2-7): DVKVTQSSRYLVKRTGEKVFLECVQDMDHENMFWYRQDPGLGLRLIYFSYDVKMKEKGDIPEGYSVSREKKERFSLILESASTNQTSMYLCASTLPGQGAYEQYFGPGTRLTVT.

The rearrangement links TRBV6-5 to TRBJ2-7; 8 nucleotides match TRBD1. The CDR3 totals 14 residues. V lost 5 bases to trimming and J lost 7 bases; unmatched junction nucleotides: 10. From germline, CDR1 is MNHEY and CDR2 SVGAGI. CDR3 bases: TGTGCCAGCAGTCGGACAGGGAGCCTAGAGGAGCAGTACTTC. It encodes CASSRTGSLEEQYF.

The chain joins TRBV29-1 to TRBJ2-5; 7 bases align to TRBD1. This CDR3 contains 13 residues. In germline, CDR1 is SQVTM, CDR2 ANQGSEA. The J segment lost 4 bases and the V segment lost 7 bases, leaving 9 bases of the junction unmatched. Here the CDR3 reads CSAIRGQLETQYF. The CDR3, as DNA: TGCAGCGCTATTAGGGGACAGTTAGAGACCCAGTACTTC.

V and J are TRBV7-3 and TRBJ2-2; 11 nucleotides match TRBD2. The CDR3 contains 14 residues. V lost 7 bases to trimming and J lost 9 bases; unmatched junction nucleotides: 7. Germline V gene lookup returns CDR1 SGHTA and CDR2 FQGTGA. The CDR3 loop is CASTVAGGTRELFF. The CDR3, as DNA: TGTGCCAGCACCGTAGCGGGAGGGACTAGGGAGCTGTTTTTT.

The V call is TRBV30, the J call TRBJ1-6; D possibly corresponds to TRBD1 (6 bases). Per the germline V gene, CDR1 is GTSNPN and CDR2 is SVGIG (reference sequence). V lost 2 bases to trimming and J lost 8 bases, with 13 bases between them. The length of the CDR3 is 14 residues. The CDR3 DNA sequence: TGTGCCTGGAGTAAACAGGGTAACCATTCACCCCTCCACTTT. Amino acids: CAWSKQGNHSPLHF.

The chain couples TRBV30 to TRBJ1-5; 7 nucleotides agree with TRBD1. CDR3 length equals 16 residues. V gave up 4 bases and J gave up 6 bases; unmatched junction bases: 15. Germline CDR1 GTSNPN, CDR2 SVGIG (reference sequence). The CDR3 DNA reads as TGTGCCTGGAACCCCCCAGGCAGGGGGGTAACTCAGCCCCAGCATTTT. Its translation is CAWNPPGRGVTQPQHF. Together with reference TRBV30 and TRBJ1-5, the CDR3 gives the full variable domain: SQTIHQWPATLVQPVGSPLSLECTVEGTSNPNLYWYRQAAGRGLQLLFYSVGIGQISSEVPQNLSASRPQDRQFILSSKKLLLSDSGFYLCAWNPPGRGVTQPQHFGDGTRLSIL.

The gene calls are TRBV27 and TRBJ2-3; 12 nucleotides agree with TRBD2. Germline CDR1 reads MNHEY; CDR2 reads SMNVEV (reference sequence). V was pared by 4 bases and J by 7 bases, with 6 bases of the junction left unmatched. The CDR3 sequence is 15 residues long. The CDR3 is CASSSWTSGEYTQYF. The DNA for the CDR3 is TGTGCCAGCAGTTCCTGGACTAGCGGGGAGTATACGCAGTATTTT.

This clone was seen a few times. The chain recombines TRBV2 with TRBJ1-4; D is possibly TRBD1 (5 bases). Per the germline V gene, CDR1 is SNHLY and CDR2 is FYNNEI. This CDR3 region has 16 residues. V lost 7 bases and J 1 base, leaving 16 bases between the germline ends. CDR3 sequence reads: CASTPEYRRTNEKLFF. For the CDR3, the DNA is TGTGCCAGCACCCCTGAGTACAGGCGAACTAATGAAAAACTGTTTTTT.

This clone has more than one count but fewer than ten. The V and J genes are TRBV27 and TRBJ2-1, with a possible D match to TRBD2 (5 bases). Trimming removed 2 bases at V and 7 bases at J, with 12 bases between. This CDR3 spans 14 amino acids. Looked up from germline, CDR1 is MNHEY and CDR2 is SMNVEV (reference sequence). CDR3 bases: TGTGCCAGCAGTTTAGGGCTAGCAACGAATGAGCAGTTCTTC. It translates to CASSLGLATNEQFF.

The chain links TRBV11-2 to TRBJ1-2; 7 positions match TRBD1. Trimming took 5 bases from V and 8 from J; bases not matched to a gene: 11. CDR3 length: 14 amino acids. CDR1 is SGHAT and CDR2 is FQNNGV in the germline V gene. As DNA, the CDR3 is TGTGCCAGCAGCGAACAGGGGATCCAAGCGGGCTACACCTTC. Protein: CASSEQGIQAGYTF.

The V gene is TRBV2, the J gene TRBJ2-1; 8 bases match TRBD2. Trimming took 6 bases from V and 2 from J; bases not matched to a gene: 6. CDR1 SNHLY and CDR2 FYNNEI come from the germline V gene. The CDR3 spans 15 residues. The CDR3 sequence is CASSPRGGPYNEQFF. The CDR3 nucleotides read TGTGCCAGCAGCCCCCGCGGGGGGCCCTACAATGAGCAGTTCTTC.

This chain connects TRBV7-3 to TRBJ2-3, with 10 bases lining up with TRBD2. The germline V gene encodes CDR1 SGHTA and CDR2 FQGTGA. The CDR3 runs to 19 residues. Trimming at V came to 1 base and at J to 6 bases, leaving 16 bases not matched to a gene. CDR3 in DNA: TGTGCCAGCAGCTTAAGGGCTAGCGGGAGACCAATTGTGGGGGATACGCAGTATTTT. Protein product: CASSLRASGRPIVGDTQYF.